Listed here are 25 T cell receptor beta chains from one sample, sequenced in a study of Graves' ophthalmopathy and Graves' hyperthyroidism. For repertoire sequencing, the TCR beta CDR3 regions were amplified from RNA transcripts. The first-round RT-PCR employed HTBI primers together with the Qiagen OneStep RT-PCR kit. A multiplex PCR was then performed as the second round. TCRdb re-derived calls from the multiplex PCR reads in MiXCR, one entry per CDR3 protein. The sample gives 500,000 to 800,000 distinct CDR3 sequences, 35% to 50% of which show up once; 3.3% is in the top ten. The specimen was peripheral blood. The source of these receptors is an adult man with Graves' ophthalmopathy.

This clonotype has more than one count but fewer than ten. V gene TRBV9 combines with J gene TRBJ1-1; no clear D. The V end lost 7 bases, the J end lost 0 bases, and 7 bases lay between the germline ends. The CDR3 runs 12 residues. CDR1 and CDR2 (germline): SGDLS, YYNGEE. CDR3 sequence: CASETMNTEAFF. CDR3 sequence (DNA): TGTGCCAGCGAGACCATGAACACTGAAGCTTTCTTT. Combining the CDR3 with reference TRBV9 and TRBJ1-1 gives the whole variable domain DSGVTQTPKHLITATGQRVTLRCSPRSGDLSVYWYQQSLDQGLQFLIQYYNGEERAKGNILERFSAQQFPDLHSELNLSSLELGDSALYFCASETMNTEAFFGQGTRLTVV.

This clonotype was detected ten times or more. The chain carries TRBV10-3 and TRBJ1-1; D possibly corresponds to TRBD1 (5 bases). The CDR3 length is 13 residues. Germline CDR1 ENHRY, CDR2 SYGVKD. The V and J ends lost 8 bases and 4 bases respectively, with 14 bases between them. The CDR3 here is CAISGGLGTEAFF. The CDR3, as DNA: TGTGCCATCTCGGGGGGTTTGGGCACTGAAGCTTTCTTT.

This chain connects TRBV7-2 to TRBJ2-2; D perhaps matches TRBD1 (9 bases). V gave up 5 bases and J gave up 7 bases, with 26 bases separating them. Germline loops: CDR1 SGHTA, CDR2 FQGNSA. This CDR3 has 18 amino acids. CDR3 in DNA: TGTGCCAGCAGCACCTTAGCGGGGACAGGGTCATTGGTCGGGGAGCTGTTTTTT. Protein sequence: CASSTLAGTGSLVGELFF.

The V and J genes are TRBV15 and TRBJ1-1, with a weak D call TRBD1 (6 bases). Germline V gives CDR1 LNHNV, CDR2 YYDKDF (reference sequence). This CDR3 contains 14 residues. Trimming took 3 bases from V and 1 from J, leaving 9 bases between them. The CDR3 DNA reads as TGTGCCACCAGCAGCAGGGGAAAGAACACTGAAGCTTTCTTT. It yields the protein CATSSRGKNTEAFF.

This clonotype was seen a few times. V gene TRBV5-1 combines with J gene TRBJ1-1, with a possible D match to TRBD1 (5 bases). Germline loops: CDR1 SGHRS, CDR2 YFSETQ. The CDR3 has 13 residues. V dropped 2 bases and J dropped 4 bases, with 9 bases sitting between them. The CDR3 DNA follows: TGCGCCAGCAGCTTTCAGGGAGCCACTGAAGCTTTCTTT. Amino acids: CASSFQGATEAFF.

This sequence joins TRBV10-3 and TRBJ2-5, with 8 bases lining up with TRBD1. The length of the CDR3 is 13 residues. Germline lookup yields CDR1 ENHRY and CDR2 SYGVKD. Germline trimming cut 3 bases from V and 7 bases from J; bases unmatched to any gene: 4. CDR3 sequence (DNA): TGTGCCATCAGTGATACCGGGACAGGGACCCAGTACTTC. Its translation is CAISDTGTGTQYF.

The V and J genes are TRBV6-1 and TRBJ1-6; the D gene is possibly TRBD1 (6 bases). The V gene's germline CDR1 is MNHNS and CDR2 SASEGT. There are 13 residues in the CDR3. V was cut by 5 bases and J by 8 bases, with 10 bases left in between. The CDR3: CASSIAGDSPLHF. The DNA of the CDR3 is TGTGCCAGCAGTATTGCAGGGGATTCACCCCTCCACTTT.

V is TRBV7-8 and J is TRBJ1-3, with D unclear. The CDR3 is made up of 14 amino acids. Germline V gene data show CDR1 as SGHVS and CDR2 as FQNEAQ. V lost 5 bases, J lost 7 bases, and 15 bases lay in between. The DNA of the CDR3 is TGTGCCAGCAGCCAAGCGGCCTCTAGGAACACCATATATTTT. It encodes CASSQAASRNTIYF.

Ten or more counts support this clonotype. This rearrangement joins TRBV2 to TRBJ1-5; unclear D gene. CDR1 is SNHLY and CDR2 is FYNNEI in the germline V gene. Trimming removed 3 bases from V and 10 bases from J, with 10 bases in between. CDR3 length: 12 amino acids. The DNA of the CDR3 is TGTGCCAGCAGTGAGATACGGGAACCCCAGCATTTT. Its protein is CASSEIREPQHF. Looking up the rest from reference TRBV2 and TRBJ1-5 gives the full variable domain: EPEVTQTPSHQVTQMGQEVILRCVPISNHLYFYWYRQILGQKVEFLVSFYNNEISEKSEIFDDQFSVERPDGSNFTLKIRSTKLEDSAMYFCASSEIREPQHFGDGTRLSIL.

There are many counts of this clonotype. This chain uses TRBV7-8 with TRBJ1-4; D may be TRBD1 (6 bases). V was cut by 5 bases and J by 7 bases, with 20 bases left in between. The CDR3 covers 16 residues. The germline V gene has CDR1 SGHVS and CDR2 FQNEAQ. The CDR3 reads CASSPRDTQGGEKLFF. The CDR3 bases are TGTGCCAGCAGCCCCCGGGACACGCAAGGGGGTGAAAAACTGTTTTTT.

This chain links TRBV10-3 with TRBJ1-5, with a possible D match to TRBD1 (6 bases). V lost 10 bases and J lost 5, with 15 bases in between. Germline CDR1 is ENHRY and CDR2 is SYGVKD. This CDR3 contains 13 residues. The CDR3 sequence: CASRTQGYQPQHF. The CDR3 coding sequence is TGTGCCAGCAGGACACAGGGATATCAGCCCCAGCATTTT.

This clonotype was observed at least ten times. The DNA of the CDR3 is TGTGCCAGTAGTATAGGCGCCGGACCCAATCAGCCCCAGCATTTT. Translated: CASSIGAGPNQPQHF. The gene calls are TRBV19 and TRBJ1-5; D remains ambiguous. Per the germline V gene, CDR1 is LNHDA and CDR2 is SQIVND (reference sequence). V was shortened by 1 base and J by 3 bases, with 10 bases between the two germline ends. The CDR3 has 15 residues.

Of note for this clonotype: An end of the junction does not agree with germline; a read error may underlie this. The chain recombines TRBV7-8 with TRBJ2-6, with D tentatively TRBD1 (5 bases). CDR1 and CDR2 (germline): SGHVS, FQNEAQ. This CDR3 contains 10 residues. CDR3 loop: CASSLGGAGF. The CDR3 region has the DNA TGTGCCAGCAGCCTCGGTGGGGCAGGGTTT.

This clonotype was found many times. The V call is TRBV29-1, the J call TRBJ1-2; 10 bases map to TRBD1. The CDR3 sequence is 12 residues long. CDR1 is SQVTM, CDR2 ANQGSEA, per germline. Germline trimming cut 6 bases from V and 8 bases from J; bases unmatched to any gene: 6. For the CDR3, the DNA is TGCAGCGTAGACAGGGGGCTGGAGGGCTACACCTTC. Amino acids: CSVDRGLEGYTF.

The chain carries TRBV9 and TRBJ2-7, with a weak D call TRBD1 (5 bases). With 0 bases removed from V and 2 bases from J, the gap between germline ends came to 12 bases. Germline CDR1 reads SGDLS; CDR2 reads YYNGEE. CDR3 size: 15 residues. The CDR3 loop reads CASSVDHRFTYEQYF. The CDR3, as DNA: TGTGCCAGCAGCGTAGACCACAGGTTCACCTACGAGCAGTACTTC.

This clonotype was counted at least ten times. The chain carries TRBV7-9 and TRBJ2-5; possible D gene TRBD1, 5 bases. Trimming shortened V by 5 bases and J by 5 bases, and 18 bases separated the two germline ends. The germline V gene encodes CDR1 SEHNR and CDR2 FQNEAQ (reference sequence). The CDR3 is 15 amino acids. The CDR3 nucleotides are TGTGCCAGCAGCCGACAGACTGGGTCATGGGAGACCCAGTACTTC. It specifies CASSRQTGSWETQYF.

The chain employs TRBV2 and TRBJ2-5; TRBD2 aligns across 9 bases. The CDR3 extends over 13 amino acids. Germline CDR1 SNHLY, CDR2 FYNNEI. Germline trimming cut 6 bases from V and 4 bases from J; bases unmatched to any gene: 3. CDR3 in amino acids: CASRTAGGETQYF. CDR3 nucleotides: TGTGCCAGCAGAACAGCGGGGGGAGAGACCCAGTACTTC.

CDR3 sequence reads: CACEPGTAYQETQYF. CDR3 DNA sequence: TGTGCCTGCGAACCCGGGACAGCTTACCAAGAGACCCAGTACTTC. The chain is built from TRBV7-2 and TRBJ2-5; 7 nucleotides agree with TRBD1. CDR1 SGHTA and CDR2 FQGNSA come from the germline V gene. Trimming at V came to 11 bases and at J to 0 bases, leaving 12 bases not matched to a gene. This CDR3 region has 15 residues.

Many counts were recorded for this clonotype. The gene calls are TRBV6-5 and TRBJ1-4; 9 bases agree with TRBD1. The CDR3 has 13 residues. V trimming: 8 bases; J trimming: 8 bases; junction bases outside the gene matches: 6. Germline V gene sequence: CDR1 MNHEY, CDR2 SVGAGI. The CDR3 nucleotides read TGTGCCAGCGCGACAGGGGGGGACGAAAAACTGTTTTTT. Protein: CASATGGDEKLFF.

Regarding this clonotype: This may be a read error, as it is one base from a much larger clone. This rearrangement joins TRBV7-8 to TRBJ2-7; a possible D gene is TRBD1 (5 bases). The CDR3 extends over 15 amino acids. The germline gives CDR1 SGHVS, CDR2 FQNEAQ. CDR3 bases: TGTGCCAGCAGCGGAGACCGGACAACAACCTACGAGCAGTGCTTC. Its protein product is CASSGDRTTTYEQCF.

This clonotype was observed a handful of times. V gene TRBV12-3 or TRBV12-4 combines with J gene TRBJ2-2; 14 nucleotides match TRBD2. V lost 6 bases to trimming and J lost 6 bases; unmatched junction nucleotides: 12. CDR3 length: 18 residues. This chain's CDR3 is CASRSGLAGGGSPGELFF. CDR3 coding DNA: TGTGCCAGCAGATCCGGACTAGCGGGAGGCGGATCTCCCGGGGAGCTGTTTTTT.

V is TRBV6-5 and J is TRBJ1-4; 9 bases line up with TRBD1. V shed 6 bases and J 6 bases; nucleotides not matched to a gene: 2. The CDR3 spans 13 residues. CDR1 and CDR2 from the germline V gene are MNHEY and SVGAGI. The CDR3 DNA reads TGTGCCAGCAGAAGACAGGGGGATGAAAAACTGTTTTTT. Protein: CASRRQGDEKLFF.

The chain recombines TRBV2 with TRBJ1-1; maybe TRBD1 (5 bases). This CDR3 has 12 residues. Per germline, CDR1 SNHLY and CDR2 FYNNEI. Trimming shortened V by 7 bases and J by 11 bases, and 17 bases separated the two germline ends. The CDR3 loop is CASKYVRERAFF. DNA for the CDR3: TGTGCCAGCAAGTACGTCAGGGAGAGGGCTTTCTTT.

The chain carries TRBV29-1 and TRBJ2-7, with 8 nucleotides matching TRBD1. CDR3 length: 12 amino acids. The J segment lost 1 base and the V segment lost 8 bases, leaving 4 bases of the junction unmatched. Germline values: CDR1 SQVTM, CDR2 ANQGSEA. The CDR3 region is CSQRQGSYEQYF. CDR3 sequence (DNA): TGCAGCCAGAGACAGGGGTCCTACGAGCAGTACTTC.

On this clonotype: A much larger clone sits a single nucleotide away, making a read error possible. The rearrangement joins TRBV7-9 to TRBJ1-1; D is uncertain. The CDR3 runs 17 residues. V was shortened by 5 bases and J by 0 bases, with 19 bases between the two germline ends. Looked up from germline, CDR1 is SEHNR and CDR2 is FQNEAQ (reference sequence). Here the CDR3 reads CASSPGNWEVVNTEAFF. CDR3 DNA sequence: TGTGCCAGCAGCCCCGGGAACTGGGAGGTGGTGAACACTGAAGCTTTCTTT.